This TCR beta chain derives from a study of T cell responses to AZD1222 COVID-19 vaccine. This CDR3 is 14 amino acids long. The germline V gene has CDR1 KGHSH and CDR2 LQKENI. The J segment lost 4 bases and the V segment lost 5 bases, leaving 5 bases of the junction unmatched. As for this clone: The antigen is undetermined.

Libraries were prepared by immunoSEQ multiplex PCR; TCRdb keeps only in-frame clonotypes and omits some of them. Of about 140,000 clones in the sample, about 90% are singletons; the top ten hold approximately 4.3%. Findings and caveats of the study: There were vaccine-associated CD4 TCRs across spike, dominant at 160-218 and 743-854. Mostly white British, mostly female donors; authors suggested clonal diversity may be underestimated. Just a handful of people given AZD1222 tested seropositive at baseline.

The clonotype originates from an adult who received the AZD1222 COVID-19 vaccine. The sequencing used peripheral blood, collected 28 days after the second AZD1222 dose. The chain uses TRBV18 and TRBJ2-7; 10 positions match TRBD1. The CDR3 sequence: CASSTPDRGYEQYF. In DNA form, the CDR3 reads TGTGCCAGCTCAACCCCGGACAGGGGGTACGAGCAGTACTTC. Full variable domain (outside the CDR3, taken from reference TRBV18 and TRBJ2-7): NAGVMQNPRHLVRRRGQEARLRCSPMKGHSHVYWYRQLPEEGLKFMVYLQKENIIDESGMPKERFSAEFPKEGPSILRIQQVVRGDSAAYFCASSTPDRGYEQYFGPGTRLTVT.